The next 12 T cell receptor beta chains were all read from a single sample in a study of read filtering for tumor transcriptome and immune sequencing (dated by TCRdb to 2020 to 2022). Instrument on record: Illumina HiSeq 4000. TCR libraries were constructed from roughly 380 ng RNA using the Immunoverse kit, and molecular barcoded adaptors covering alpha/delta and beta/gamma chains were employed. TCRdb reprocessing: public reads trimmed at Q25 with fastp, clones called with MiXCR, in-frame beta chains kept. Each CDR3 protein appears once, grouped with its most common genes and DNA. The sample table lists 40,000 or so distinct CDR3 sequences, approximately 10% of them with a count of one. 30% to 40% of the sample is taken by the ten largest. The sequenced sample was a population of CD138-negative cells sorted from bone marrow. The cell subset or site label here, explained by the study, means: bone marrow mononuclear cells depleted of CD138+ plasma/myeloma cells by negative magnetic selection. Receptors originate from a donor over 35 with multiple myeloma.

This clonotype was seen at least ten times. The rearrangement links TRBV29-1 to TRBJ2-7, with 7 bases fitting TRBD1. V lost 3 bases, J lost 6 bases, and 8 bases stayed unmatched. This CDR3 spans 13 amino acids. Germline V gives CDR1 SQVTM, CDR2 ANQGSEA. The CDR3: CSVERTGSGEQYF. The CDR3 region has the DNA TGCAGCGTTGAGAGGACAGGATCGGGCGAGCAGTACTTC.

This clonotype showed up many times. The V call is TRBV7-2, the J call TRBJ2-7, with 10 bases that match TRBD1. CDR3 length equals 15 residues. In germline, CDR1 is SGHTA, CDR2 FQGNSA. V was pared by 3 bases and J by 2 bases, with 4 bases of the junction left unmatched. CDR3 in DNA: TGTGCCAGCAGCTTGGGGACAGGGGCAACCTACGAGCAGTACTTC. As protein: CASSLGTGATYEQYF.

There are a few counts of this clonotype. The J gene is TRBJ2-1, the V gene TRBV18, with 9 bases identical to TRBD1. Germline V CDR1 and CDR2: KGHSH, LQKENI. CDR3 length equals 14 residues. V was pared by 2 bases and J by 5 bases, with 1 base of the junction left unmatched. The DNA for the CDR3 is TGTGCCAGCTCACCAGGACAGGGGAACAATGAGCAGTTCTTC. It translates to CASSPGQGNNEQFF.

This clonotype was detected ten times or more. This chain links TRBV20-1 with TRBJ1-5; 7 nucleotides line up with TRBD1. There are 16 residues in the CDR3. CDR1 is DFQATT, CDR2 SNEGSKA, per germline (reference sequence). Unmatched junction bases numbered 11, after V lost 2 bases and J lost 4 bases. CDR3 region: CSARNPHRGRNQPQHF. CDR3 bases: TGCAGTGCTAGAAACCCCCACAGGGGACGGAATCAGCCCCAGCATTTT.

This clonotype was seen many times. The chain employs TRBV5-1 and TRBJ2-2; TRBD2 aligns across 7 bases. Germline V gene sequence: CDR1 SGHRS, CDR2 YFSETQ. The CDR3 is 18 amino acids. V gave up 7 bases and J gave up 1 base; unmatched junction bases: 16. For the CDR3, the DNA is TGCGCCAGCGGTGGAGGGAGGGCCGAGACAGTGAACACCGGGGAGCTGTTTTTT. This encodes CASGGGRAETVNTGELFF.

This clonotype showed up many times. The chain combines TRBV18 with TRBJ1-6, with D maybe TRBD1 (5 bases). CDR1 KGHSH and CDR2 LQKENI come from the germline V gene. The CDR3 is 16 amino acids. V lost 6 bases and J 6 bases, leaving 18 bases between the germline ends. CDR3 bases: TGTGCCAGCTCCCGGATAGGACAAGCCTCTAATTCACCCCTCCACTTT. Translation: CASSRIGQASNSPLHF. Together with reference TRBV18 and TRBJ1-6, the CDR3 gives the full variable domain: NAGVMQNPRHLVRRRGQEARLRCSPMKGHSHVYWYRQLPEEGLKFMVYLQKENIIDESGMPKERFSAEFPKEGPSILRIQQVVRGDSAAYFCASSRIGQASNSPLHFGNGTRLTVT.

Ten or more counts support this clonotype. The rearrangement uses TRBV23-1 and TRBJ1-5; D unclear. TRBV23-1 is an ORF for which the function is uncertain. V was clipped by 6 bases and J by 0 bases, with 12 bases between them. This CDR3 is 15 amino acids long. CDR3 in DNA: TGCGCCAGCAGGCGACCGCACACTAGCAATCAGCCCCAGCATTTT. Protein product: CASRRPHTSNQPQHF.

This clonotype was counted only a few times. This may stem from a read error, because a much larger clone lies one nucleotide away. The chain uses TRBV3-1 and TRBJ2-5, with 7 bases lining up with TRBD2. This CDR3 comprises 17 residues. Looked up from germline, CDR1 is LGHDT and CDR2 is YNNKEL (reference sequence). The CDR3 spells CASGQDTRGVYQETQYF. As DNA, the CDR3 is TGTGCCAGCGGCCAAGATACCCGGGGGGTGTACCAAGAGACCCAGTACTTC.

Ten or more counts support this clonotype. The chain recombines TRBV20-1 with TRBJ2-5; tentative D call: TRBD2 (5 bases). The germline V gene has CDR1 DFQATT and CDR2 SNEGSKA (reference sequence). The CDR3 is 13 amino acids. V was trimmed by 5 bases and J by 0 bases, leaving 10 bases between them. This chain's CDR3 is CSARRGDQETQYF. CDR3 bases: TGCAGTGCTCGACGGGGTGACCAAGAGACCCAGTACTTC.

About this clonotype: One base away lies a much larger clone, so this may be a sequencing read error. This chain uses TRBV7-3 with TRBJ2-1; 10 bases map to TRBD1. CDR1 is SGHTA and CDR2 is FQGTGA in the germline V gene. The CDR3 has 15 amino acids. J was trimmed by 5 bases and V by 4 bases; bases with no gene match: 5. CDR3 sequence (DNA): TGTGCCAGCAGCTCCGGGACAGGGGTACACAATGAGCAGTTCTTC. This translates into CASSSGTGVHNEQFF.

Many counts were recorded for this clonotype. This chain links TRBV6-5 with TRBJ2-3; 10 bases agree with TRBD2. CDR1 is MNHEY and CDR2 is SVGAGI in the germline V gene. V was clipped by 5 bases and J by 5 bases; unmatched bases: 7. CDR3 length: 15 residues. The CDR3 here is CASSSERGGQDTQYF. CDR3 coding DNA: TGTGCCAGCAGTAGCGAGCGGGGGGGCCAAGATACGCAGTATTTT.

This clonotype appeared a few times. The chain carries TRBV10-3 and TRBJ2-2, with 8 bases matching TRBD1. CDR3 length: 17 amino acids. The J segment lost 2 bases and the V segment lost 0 bases, leaving 5 bases of the junction unmatched. Germline-derived CDR1 and CDR2 are ENHRY and SYGVKD. DNA of the CDR3: TGTGCCATCAGTGAGTCGGTTGGACAGGGAAACACCGGGGAGCTGTTTTTT. Protein sequence: CAISESVGQGNTGELFF.